The source of this TCR beta chain is a study of blood T cell repertoires in COVID-19. At the level of the study: Some COVID-19 samples were acute and others convalescent; all came from the United States, Italy and Spain.

Generated by immunoSEQ multiplex PCR, the TCRdb table keeps only in-frame clones and is missing some. This sample carries roughly 300,000 clones, 70% to 90% of them seen once, and the ten largest clones take around 6%. The CDR3 loop spans 14 amino acids. Germline V CDR1 and CDR2: SGDLS, YYNGEE. The V and J ends lost 3 bases and 1 base respectively, with 10 bases between them. The TCR originated in a woman between 25 and 40 years old who had recovered from COVID-19. The genes are TRBV9 and TRBJ2-5, with D perhaps matching TRBD1 (6 bases). Sequenced sample: PBMCs or T cells enriched from blood (not recorded which). The CDR3 DNA sequence: TGTGCCAGCAGCGGGGCAGGGGCCCAAGAGACCCAGTACTTC. Translated, it gives CASSGAGAQETQYF.